A selection of T cell receptor beta chains follows, all from one sample in a study of T cell responses to AZD1222 COVID-19 vaccine. Method: immunoSEQ multiplex PCR; TCRdb's copy keeps in-frame clones and lacks some. This table holds around 130,000 clones, 88% found once. Source: peripheral blood, taken 28 days after the second AZD1222 dose. Source of these receptors: an adult who received the AZD1222 COVID-19 vaccine. CDR3s include the opening cysteine and the closing phenylalanine or tryptophan. D genes are given only for firm matches. Size values are once, few and many counts, or a class for expanded clones, and some rows have none.

>.|TRBJ2-1|.|TRBV18
TGTGCCAGCTCACCCGGAGGCTCTGGGGCCTACAATGAGCAGTTCTTC
CASSPGGSGAYNEQFF
>.|TRBJ2-6|once|TRBV5-1
TGCGCCAGCAGCCCAAGCTTCCTCTCTGGGGCCAACGTCCTGACTTTC
CASSPSFLSGANVLTF
>TRBD1|TRBJ2-3|.|TRBV19
TGTGCCAGTAGTAGTGGGACAGGCGGTAAGGCAGATACGCAGTATTTT
CASSSGTGGKADTQYF
>.|TRBJ1-1|.|TRBV27
TGTGCCAGCAGTTTATTCAGGGTGAACACTGAAGCTTTCTTT
CASSLFRVNTEAFF
>.|TRBJ1-1|.|TRBV27
TGTGCCAGCAGTCCTTTATGGGGGGGGGCGCCCGGAGAAGCTTTCTTT
CASSPLWGGAPGEAFF
>.|TRBJ2-3|.|TRBV6-5
TGTGCCAGCAGCCACCGCCCTTCACACACAGATACGCAGTATTTT
CASSHRPSHTDTQYF
>.|TRBJ1-5|.|TRBV12-3/TRBV12-4
TGTGCCAGCAGTTTAGCGCTGGGGGGGCCCCAGCATTTT
CASSLALGGPQHF
>.|TRBJ1-1|.|TRBV7-2
TGTGCCAGCAACCAGAACACTGAAGCTTTCTTT
CASNQNTEAFF
>.|TRBJ1-5|.|TRBV27
TGTGCCAGCAGTTTATCGTGGGTTAGCAATCAGCCCCAGCATTTT
CASSLSWVSNQPQHF
>.|TRBJ2-1|once|TRBV7-3
TGTGCCAGCAGCTTAAACAGTCGAGGTCATGAGCAGTTCTTC
CASSLNSRGHEQFF
>.|TRBJ1-6|.|TRBV11-2
TGTGCCAGCAGCTTAGATTTTCAGGGTTCGGGGAATTCACCCCTCCACTTT
CASSLDFQGSGNSPLHF
>.|TRBJ1-6|.|TRBV18
TGTGCCAGCTCACCGGGGGGATCAGGGGATTCACCCCTCCACTTT
CASSPGGSGDSPLHF
>.|TRBJ2-7|.|TRBV7-2
TGTGCCAGCAGCCCTCAGTGGGGTTCCACCTACGAGCAGTACTTC
CASSPQWGSTYEQYF
>.|TRBJ1-1|.|TRBV29-1
TGCAGCGTTGAAAGTTACACTGAAGCTTTCTTT
CSVESYTEAFF
>.|TRBJ2-1|.|TRBV6-5
TGTGCCAGCATCCCGAGCAGTGCGGGTGAGCAGTTCTTC
CASIPSSAGEQFF
>.|TRBJ2-7|.|TRBV4-1
TGCGCCAGCAGCCAACAACACGGGGGCCACGGGACTTCCTCCTACGAGCAGTACTTC
CASSQQHGGHGTSSYEQYF
>TRBD1|TRBJ2-7|.|TRBV19
TGTGCCAGTAGTAAGTTGGGACAGGGTATCGAGCAGTACTTC
CASSKLGQGIEQYF
>.|TRBJ2-1|.|TRBV5-1
TGCGCCAGCAGCTCTCTGGGGGACAACATCTTTTCGAAGCAGTTCTTC
CASSSLGDNIFSKQFF
>.|TRBJ1-2|.|TRBV19
TGTGCCAGTAGTACGTCCAGGGGACCATATGGCTACACCTTC
CASSTSRGPYGYTF
>.|TRBJ1-6|.|TRBV6-2/TRBV6-3
TGTGCCAGCAGTTACGCCCCCAGAAACAATTCACCCCTCCACTTT
CASSYAPRNNSPLHF
>.|TRBJ1-2|once|TRBV12-3/TRBV12-4
TGTGCCAGCAGTAACAGTGGACCTGTAGTCACCTTC
CASSNSGPVVTF
>.|TRBJ2-3|.|TRBV27
TGTGCCAGCAGTACGGGCCAAATGAAGTATTTT
CASSTGQMKYF
>TRBD1|TRBJ1-1|once|TRBV5-1
TGCGCCAGCAGCTTGGCATTCAGGGGGCCACCCACTGAAGCTTTCTTT
CASSLAFRGPPTEAFF
>.|TRBJ1-6|.|TRBV9
TGTGCCAGCAGCCCACCCGGGTTGAACTATAATTCACCCCTCCACTTT
CASSPPGLNYNSPLHF
>.|TRBJ2-2|.|TRBV5-1
TGCGCCAGCAGCTTGAGTATATCCCCGGGCACCGGGGAGCTGTTTTTT
CASSLSISPGTGELFF
>TRBD1|TRBJ2-7|few|TRBV29-1
TGCAGCGTTGCGGGACAGGGGCCACCCTACGAGCAGTACTTC
CSVAGQGPPYEQYF
>.|TRBJ2-2|.|TRBV12-3/TRBV12-4
TGTGCCAGCAGGTTGTCAAGCGGCGGGGAGCTGTTTTTT
CASRLSSGGELFF
>.|TRBJ1-2|.|TRBV6-5
TGTGCCAGCAGTTTCGAACAGTTTTATGGCTACACCTTC
CASSFEQFYGYTF
>.|TRBJ2-7|few|TRBV11-2
TGTGCCAGCAGCTCCTACCTGGGGAGAGTTAACGAGCAGTACTTC
CASSSYLGRVNEQYF
>TRBD1|TRBJ1-3|few|TRBV10-1
TGCGCCAGCAGTCCTGGGGACAGCTCTGGAAACACCATATATTTT
CASSPGDSSGNTIYF
>.|TRBJ2-4|.|TRBV6-2/TRBV6-3
TGTGCCAGCAGTATTGGGGGCCAAAGCATTCAGTACTTC
CASSIGGQSIQYF
>.|TRBJ1-4|.|TRBV5-1
TGCGCCAGCAGCTTGGGAAGGGACCTCAATCGGGCTAATGAAAAACTGTTTTTT
CASSLGRDLNRANEKLFF
>.|TRBJ1-5|.|TRBV7-8
TGTGCCAGCAGCCCCCGTCGCCTCATAGGCGCTGATCAGCCCCAGCATTTT
CASSPRRLIGADQPQHF
>TRBD2|TRBJ2-3|.|TRBV25-1
TGTGCCAGCAGTGGCGGGGGACTGCTGACAGATACGCAGTATTTT
CASSGGGLLTDTQYF
>TRBD1|TRBJ2-2|once|TRBV6-5
TGTGCCAGCAGTTACCTTATGACAGGGCGGACCGGGGAGCTGTTTTTT
CASSYLMTGRTGELFF
>.|TRBJ2-5|.|TRBV6-6
TGTGCCAGCAGTTTCGCGGGACAGCAAGAGACCCAGTACTTC
CASSFAGQQETQYF
>.|TRBJ1-5|.|TRBV19
TGTGCCAGTAGTAATCAGGGGCTCCTAAATCAGCCCCAGCATTTT
CASSNQGLLNQPQHF
>TRBD1|TRBJ2-3|.|TRBV2
TGTGCCAGCGGGGGACAGTACACAGATACGCAGTATTTT
CASGGQYTDTQYF
>TRBD2|TRBJ2-1|.|TRBV18
TGTGCCAGCTCACCACGTACGGGAGGCTACTACAATGAGCAGTTCTTC
CASSPRTGGYYNEQFF
>TRBD1|TRBJ2-7|.|TRBV7-9
TGTGCCAGCAGCTACCCGGGACAGGGGCTCTACGAGCAGTACTTC
CASSYPGQGLYEQYF
>TRBD1|TRBJ1-3|.|TRBV28
TGTGCCAGCAGCCCACTCACCGGACAGGGAAGAAACACCATATATTTT
CASSPLTGQGRNTIYF
>TRBD1|TRBJ2-2|.|TRBV2
TGTGCCAACAAACCCGGGACAGCCACCGGGGAGCTGTTTTTT
CANKPGTATGELFF
>TRBD2|TRBJ2-1|once|TRBV5-1
TGCGCCAGCAGCTTTGGTGGGAGGGCCGACAATGAGCAGTTCTTC
CASSFGGRADNEQFF
>.|TRBJ1-4|.|TRBV11-2
TGTGCCAGCAGCTTAGATCAAGTGGGGGAACTGTTTTTT
CASSLDQVGELFF
>TRBD1|TRBJ1-3|.|TRBV9
TGTGCCAGCAGCGTGGATTCCCCCGCACAGGGGGCTGGAAACACCATATATTTT
CASSVDSPAQGAGNTIYF
>.|TRBJ1-6|.|TRBV7-2
TGTGCCAGCAGCCGGGGGGGGAGCTCCTATAATTCACCCCTCCACTTT
CASSRGGSSYNSPLHF
>.|TRBJ1-4|.|TRBV9
TGTGCCAGCAGCGTACAGGGGAGTACTAATGAAAAACTGTTTTTT
CASSVQGSTNEKLFF
>.|TRBJ1-5|.|TRBV7-2
TGTGCCAGCAGCCCGGCTCCTAGCAATCAGCCCCAGCATTTT
CASSPAPSNQPQHF
>.|TRBJ1-2|.|TRBV28
TGTGCCAGCAAGACTCTATTCGGGGCGGGCTACACCTTC
CASKTLFGAGYTF
>.|TRBJ2-2|.|TRBV19
TGTGCCAGTAAGCTGGTACGTCCAGGCAACACCGGGGAGCTGTTTTTT
CASKLVRPGNTGELFF
>.|TRBJ1-6|.|TRBV27
TGTGCCAGCAGTTTCCGGGCCGCTAACTTTCTGGGTTCACCCCTCCACTTT
CASSFRAANFLGSPLHF
>TRBD1|TRBJ1-6|once|TRBV6-5
TGTGCCAGCAGTCGACAGGGCTATAATTCACCCCTCCACTTT
CASSRQGYNSPLHF
>.|TRBJ2-7|.|TRBV18
TGTGCCAGCTCGTCCGGAGAAACCAGGGAGCAGTACTTC
CASSSGETREQYF